The rows below give T cell receptor beta chains drawn from one sample of a study of T cell responses to AZD1222 COVID-19 vaccine. Profiling relied on immunoSEQ multiplex PCR, and the TCRdb table lists in-frame clones only, not all of them. The sample carries tens of thousands of clones, approximately 88% recorded once. Sequencing was performed on peripheral blood, taken on day 0 of AZD1222 vaccination. These receptors came from an adult in good health. CDR3s include the opening cysteine and the closing phenylalanine or tryptophan. Clone size is shown for a subset of rows, as once, few, many or a class of expanded clone.

j_call,clone_size,v_call,cdr3_length,cdr3_aa
TRBJ1-4,once,TRBV6-1,13,CASSEDRAEKLFF
TRBJ1-5,-,TRBV19,16,CASSIRRGGGNQPQHF
TRBJ2-7,-,TRBV7-6,14,CASSLDRYSYEQYF
TRBJ1-2,-,TRBV7-2,15,CASSAHYEGDYGYTF
TRBJ2-2,once,TRBV10-2,15,CASSELAGSTGELFF
TRBJ2-3,-,TRBV6-5,11,CASSQGHTQYF
TRBJ2-1,-,TRBV2,13,CASSESFRNEQFF
TRBJ2-2,once,TRBV7-6,17,CASSLGSGSGSTGELFF
TRBJ2-2,-,TRBV27,18,CASSSPGLAGVPTGELFF
TRBJ1-6,-,TRBV27,11,CASREGSPLHF
TRBJ1-2,-,TRBV5-6,16,CASSFMAPTPDYGYTF
TRBJ1-5,-,TRBV12-3/TRBV12-4,13,CASSPAGREPQHF
TRBJ1-1,-,TRBV5-6,11,CASRRGFEAFF
TRBJ2-7,-,TRBV13,19,CASSLVRASGSVSPGEQYF
TRBJ2-1,-,TRBV7-2,15,CASSFKYGRADEQFF
TRBJ2-7,-,TRBV12-3/TRBV12-4,13,CASSRDYSYEQYF
TRBJ1-2,-,TRBV7-9,13,CASSPGRAYGYTF
TRBJ2-3,-,TRBV10-1,14,CASSQAGDPDTQYF
TRBJ1-2,-,TRBV6-2/TRBV6-3,13,CASSDRVDDGYTF
TRBJ2-7,-,TRBV18,15,CASSPRKAEPYEQYF
TRBJ2-1,-,TRBV5-1,19,CASSLAAGGTLSSYNEQFF
TRBJ2-5,-,TRBV30,14,CAWGGSSGKETQYF
TRBJ2-7,once,TRBV9,14,CASSASGDYYEQYF
TRBJ1-4,-,TRBV24-1,15,CATSDPEQGNEKLFF
TRBJ1-2,once,TRBV3-1/TRBV3-2,13,CASSTGQRYGYTF
TRBJ1-5,once,TRBV6-5,13,CASSNRENQPQHF
TRBJ2-2,-,TRBV9,15,CASSPSLGVRGELFF
TRBJ1-2,few,TRBV4-1,17,CASSHVLRRTRGYGYTF
TRBJ2-7,-,TRBV15,12,CATSRDRDQTRF
TRBJ1-1,-,TRBV7-2,15,CASNRQEGRHTEAFF
TRBJ2-1,-,TRBV5-4,11,CASSHDDEQFF
TRBJ2-6,once,TRBV19,16,CASSIGGTSGANVLTF
TRBJ1-1,few,TRBV18,14,CASSDGLMNTEAFF
TRBJ1-6,-,TRBV6-6,16,CASSYPGTGYNSPLHF
TRBJ1-1,-,TRBV15,15,CATSLNPTRNTEAFF
TRBJ2-7,-,TRBV19,13,CASSLDASYEQYF
TRBJ2-1,-,TRBV19,14,CASSSSGSRWEQFF
TRBJ1-1,-,TRBV7-2,14,CASSLVSANTEAFF
TRBJ2-3,few,TRBV2,12,CASSVNTDTQYF
TRBJ1-1,once,TRBV7-2,12,CASSFSYTEAFF
TRBJ1-1,-,TRBV30,16,CAWRTPGQFLNTEAFF